This TCR beta chain is from a study of T cells in narcolepsy (dated by TCRdb to the late 2010s). About the investigation overall: Patients with narcolepsy type 1 or type 2 (NT1, NT2) and healthy control donors were enrolled in the study. To look for autoreactive T cells in narcolepsy patients that target self-antigens of hypocretin neurons (hypocretin, TRIB2), the study used TCR Vbeta sequencing to follow clonotypes in blood and CSF.

Memory CD4+ T cells were sorted ex vivo from peripheral blood of narcolepsy patients and healthy controls for TCR Vbeta sequencing. What the work shows at the level of the full study, not this receptor alone: According to the report, autoreactive clonotypes were detected serially in the blood of the same patients and of different patients, but not in healthy controls. Some blood memory CD4+ repertoires from patients and controls contained no sequences matching autoreactive T cell clones. In plots comparing CSF and blood CD4+ T cell clonotypes from the same patient, HCRT-specific and TRIB2-specific autoreactive clonotypes were highlighted. Patients and controls had similar numbers of sequenced blood memory CD4+ clonotypes, with averages of 39,000 to 50,000 in patients and 33,354 in controls.

Details on this clone: This receptor's antigen is unknown. The input lacks base qualities; no much larger clone sits a single base away.

Taken from cysteine to phenylalanine, the CDR3 has 14 residues. Only the CDR3 portion is preserved as DNA: 42 bases, with reading frame beginning at the first base. The V and J ends are trimmed by 1 base and 6 bases, leaving 12 bases between them. From a lookup of the germline V gene, CDR1 and CDR2 are SGHTA and FQGNSA. The library relied on the immunoSEQ multiplex PCR assay. The clones in this table, taken by TCRdb from immuneACCESS, are in-frame only. Not every clone is retained; where verified, under half of the shortfall comes from an unresolved V gene, and the cause of the rest is unknown. The sample includes some 30,000 clones, with roughly 86% observed a single time. In total, the top ten clones hold approximately 0.9% of the sample.

The source material was memory (CD45RA-) CD4+ T cells from blood. What the cell subset or site label conveys for this sample: memory T cells sorted ex vivo from peripheral blood. The receptor was derived from a human donor in good health. The rearranged chain carries TRBV7-2 and TRBJ1-1; tentative D gene TRBD1, with 5 bases matching. The CDR3 has the sequence CASSLDPGRAEAFF. The nucleotides read TGTGCCAGCAGCTTAGATCCGGGACGGGCTGAAGCTTTCTTT.